One TCR beta chain is described in this entry. The antigen is unknown. This sample was included in a study of identifying expanded T cells in peripheral blood. The method was immunoSEQ multiplex PCR; TCRdb's version includes in-frame clones alone and lacks a portion of them. The profile covers about 81,000 clones, with about 83% appearing a single time and 20% taken by the ten largest. The germline CDR1 and CDR2 sequences are MNHEY and SVGAGI. Trimming left V 6 bases short and J 9 bases short, with 14 bases between. This CDR3 comprises 13 residues. Findings of the study overall: Over about two and four weeks, about 17 and 20 clones changed, versus approximately 1.2 between replicates.

Material for sequencing was blood. This TCR was recovered from a person between 18 and 75 years old in good health. This chain joins TRBV6-5 and TRBJ1-4, with D possibly matching TRBD1 (5 bases). As DNA, the CDR3 is TGTGCCAGCAGGACTTCAGGGTTGCAAAAACTGTTTTTT. Translating it yields CASRTSGLQKLFF.